The next 5 T cell receptor beta chains were all read from a single sample in a study of blood T cell repertoires in COVID-19 (dated by TCRdb to about 2020). Library preparation used the immunoSEQ multiplex PCR assay. TCRdb mirrors the immuneACCESS table, restricted to in-frame sequences. Some clones are absent from its copies; in checked studies, under half trace to an unresolved V gene, and the reason for the others is unknown. The sample has around 300,000 clones on record, about 89% of them singletons. 0.94% of the sample is taken by the ten largest. The sequenced sample consisted of peripheral blood. Receptors originate from a woman between 40 and 55 years old who had recovered from COVID-19.

The V call is TRBV27, the J call TRBJ2-7; 8 nucleotides agree with TRBD1. V lost 5 bases, J lost 2 bases, and 5 bases stayed unmatched. Germline V gene sequence: CDR1 MNHEY, CDR2 SMNVEV (reference sequence). The CDR3 loop spans 14 amino acids. CDR3 amino acids: CASSTGTGPYEQYF. DNA for the CDR3: TGTGCCAGCAGTACCGGGACAGGTCCCTACGAGCAGTACTTC.

This chain uses TRBV19 with TRBJ2-1; TRBD2 aligns across 9 bases. The V gene end was trimmed by 3 bases and the J gene end by 0 bases; junction bases not matched to a gene: 3. This CDR3 contains 16 residues. Germline lookup yields CDR1 LNHDA and CDR2 SQIVND (reference sequence). The CDR3 reads CASSMLAGSSYNEQFF. The CDR3 nucleotides are TGTGCCAGTAGTATGCTAGCGGGGAGCTCCTACAATGAGCAGTTCTTC.

The chain uses TRBV5-4 and TRBJ1-6; TRBD1 matches at 11 bases. The length of the CDR3 is 15 residues. V was pared by 4 bases and J by 7 bases, with 4 bases of the junction left unmatched. Germline assignment: CDR1 SGHNT and CDR2 YYREEE (reference sequence). In DNA, the CDR3 is TGTGCCAGCAGCCCCGGGACAGGGGGAAATTCACCCCTCCACTTT. This encodes CASSPGTGGNSPLHF. The variable domain in full, with the rest retrieved from reference TRBV5-4 and TRBJ1-6, is ETGVTQSPTHLIKTRGQQVTLRCSSQSGHNTVSWYQQALGQGPQFIFQYYREEENGRGNFPPRFSGLQFPNYSSELNVNALELDDSALYLCASSPGTGGNSPLHFGNGTRLTVT.

The CDR3 loop is CASSPVAYPGAGELFF. The CDR3 region has the DNA TGCGCCAGCAGCCCCGTAGCGTACCCGGGGGCCGGGGAGCTGTTTTTT. The chain links TRBV5-1 to TRBJ2-2; D might be TRBD2 (6 bases). The CDR3 has 16 residues. Germline V lookup: CDR1 SGHRS, CDR2 YFSETQ. Trimming took 4 bases from V and 6 from J, leaving 19 bases between them.

This sequence joins TRBV19 and TRBJ2-3; TRBD2 matches 8 bases. V lost 1 base to trimming and J lost 2 bases; unmatched junction nucleotides: 8. This CDR3 spans 17 amino acids. In germline, CDR1 is LNHDA, CDR2 SQIVND (reference sequence). Here the CDR3 reads CASSIAPLAGNTDTQYF. In nucleotides, the CDR3 is TGTGCCAGTAGTATAGCCCCATTAGCGGGAAACACAGATACGCAGTATTTT.